The clone carrying this T cell receptor beta chain was seen many times. Its antigen is unidentified. The CDR3 extends over 16 amino acids. Losses at the gene ends were 5 bases for V and 3 bases for J; bases not matched to a gene: 9. CDR1 and CDR2 from the germline V gene are SGHVS and FNYEAQ. This specimen belongs to a study of T cell repertoires in cytomegalovirus infection. For the study at large: The authors used CMV epitopes that were HLA-C-restricted (recently identified) and HLA-B-restricted (well studied). Public signatures in TCR beta pointed to CMV infection and matching HLA type. Study-wide findings and caveats: Summed public TCR beta family frequency identified CMV carriers bearing the relevant HLA.

Via MiXCR, TCRdb re-called the reads, giving one row per CDR3 protein. The data show roughly 920,000 distinct CDR3 sequences, 31% seen once. The sequencing here drew on cultured CD8+ T cells from PBMCs, taken from culture after CMV antigen stimulation. The TCR originated in a human donor in good health (CMV status not recorded). Some clones in this sample may be carry-over from other donors' samples. V gene TRBV7-6 combines with J gene TRBJ2-3, with 9 bases aligning to TRBD2. The CDR3: CASSTRGGSGTDTQYF. The CDR3 DNA sequence: TGTGCCAGCAGCACGCGGGGGGGATCTGGAACAGATACGCAGTATTTT. The variable domain in full, completed from reference TRBV7-6 and TRBJ2-3, reads GAGVSQSPRYKVTKRGQDVALRCDPISGHVSLYWYRQALGQGPEFLTYFNYEAQQDKSGLPNDRFSAERPEGSISTLTIQRTEQRDSAMYRCASSTRGGSGTDTQYFGPGTRLTVL.